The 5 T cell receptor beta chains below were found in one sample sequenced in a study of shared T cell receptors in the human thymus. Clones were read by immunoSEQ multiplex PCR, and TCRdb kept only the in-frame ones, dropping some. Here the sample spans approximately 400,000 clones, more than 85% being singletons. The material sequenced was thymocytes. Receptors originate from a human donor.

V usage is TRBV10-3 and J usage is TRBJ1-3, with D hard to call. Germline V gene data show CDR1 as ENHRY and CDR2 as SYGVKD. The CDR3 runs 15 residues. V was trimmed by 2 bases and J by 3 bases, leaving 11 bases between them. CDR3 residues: CAISERNENGNTIYF. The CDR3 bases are TGTGCCATCAGTGAGCGCAACGAAAATGGAAACACCATATATTTT.

The CDR3 sequence is CASSLEPNYPTGNTEAFF. The CDR3 coding sequence is TGTGCCAGCAGCTTAGAACCGAATTATCCCACTGGAAACACTGAAGCTTTCTTT. The rearrangement links TRBV7-8 to TRBJ1-1, with unresolved D. Germline lookup yields CDR1 SGHVS and CDR2 FQNEAQ. The V end was cut by 1 base, the J end by 2 bases, with 20 bases between. The CDR3 is 18 amino acids. The variable domain in full, completed from reference TRBV7-8 and TRBJ1-1, reads GAGVSQSPRYKVAKRGQDVALRCDPISGHVSLFWYQQALGQGPEFLTYFQNEAQLDKSGLPSDRFFAERPEGSVSTLKIQRTQQEDSAVYLCASSLEPNYPTGNTEAFFGQGTRLTVV.

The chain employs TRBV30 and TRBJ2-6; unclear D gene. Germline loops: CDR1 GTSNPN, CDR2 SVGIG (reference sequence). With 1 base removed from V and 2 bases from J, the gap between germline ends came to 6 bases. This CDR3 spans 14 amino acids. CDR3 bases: TGTGCCTGGAGTGACCTAACTGGGGCCAACGTCCTGACTTTC. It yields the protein CAWSDLTGANVLTF.

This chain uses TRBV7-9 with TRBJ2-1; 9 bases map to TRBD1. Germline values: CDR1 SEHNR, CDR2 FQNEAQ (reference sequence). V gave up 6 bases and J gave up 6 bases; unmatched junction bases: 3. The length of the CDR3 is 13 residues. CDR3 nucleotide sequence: TGTGCCAGCAGGACAGGGGGGGTCAATGAGCAGTTCTTC. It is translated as CASRTGGVNEQFF. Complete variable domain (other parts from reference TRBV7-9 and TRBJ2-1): DTGVSQNPRHKITKRGQNVTFRCDPISEHNRLYWYRQTLGQGPEFLTYFQNEAQLEKSRLLSDRFSAERPKGSFSTLEIQRTEQGDSAMYLCASRTGGVNEQFFGPGTRLTVL.

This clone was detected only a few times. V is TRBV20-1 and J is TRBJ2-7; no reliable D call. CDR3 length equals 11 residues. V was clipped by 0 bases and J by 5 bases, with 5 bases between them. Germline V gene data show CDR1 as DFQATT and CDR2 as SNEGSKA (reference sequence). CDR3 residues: CSARDPDEQYF. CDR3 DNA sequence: TGCAGTGCTAGAGATCCGGACGAGCAGTACTTC.